These 24 T cell receptor beta chains were all obtained from the same sample, sequenced in a study of T cell responses to AZD1222 COVID-19 vaccine. Here immunoSEQ multiplex PCR was the method, and the copy in TCRdb shows in-frame clones only, minus some. The sample lists around 160,000 clones, 90% to 95% occurring once. Source: peripheral blood, taken 28 days after the second AZD1222 dose. Receptor source: an adult who received the AZD1222 COVID-19 vaccine.

Written as DNA, the CDR3 is TGTGCCAGCAGTTACCCGGGACAGGGGGTTTACGAGCAGTACTTC. Translated: CASSYPGQGVYEQYF. The chain recombines TRBV6-5 with TRBJ2-7; 11 nucleotides align to TRBD1. The CDR3 contains 15 residues. Unmatched junction bases numbered 4, after V lost 2 bases and J lost 4 bases. From germline, CDR1 is MNHEY and CDR2 SVGAGI.

The rearrangement joins TRBV9 to TRBJ1-2; D unresolved. The germline CDR1 and CDR2 sequences are SGDLS and YYNGEE. V lost 0 bases and J 4 bases, leaving 7 bases between the germline ends. The CDR3 spans 13 residues. The CDR3 region has the DNA TGTGCCAGCAGCGTAGCGGACGCCTATGGCTACACCTTC. Protein product: CASSVADAYGYTF. Together with reference TRBV9 and TRBJ1-2, the CDR3 gives the full variable domain: DSGVTQTPKHLITATGQRVTLRCSPRSGDLSVYWYQQSLDQGLQFLIQYYNGEERAKGNILERFSAQQFPDLHSELNLSSLELGDSALYFCASSVADAYGYTFGSGTRLTVV.

This clone was detected only a few times. V usage is TRBV4-1 and J usage is TRBJ1-2; D is possibly TRBD1 (6 bases). The CDR3 consists of 14 residues. Trimming left V 7 bases short and J 11 bases short, with 23 bases between. The germline CDR1 and CDR2 sequences are MGHRA and YSYEKL. The CDR3 nucleotides are TGCGCCAGCAAAGGGGGGGGTCCCGGGCGCGGGTACACCTTC. As protein: CASKGGGPGRGYTF.

V gene TRBV5-1 combines with J gene TRBJ2-7, with 10 nucleotides matching TRBD1. There are 15 residues in the CDR3. J was trimmed by 5 bases and V by 1 base; bases with no gene match: 6. CDR1 SGHRS and CDR2 YFSETQ come from the germline V gene. CDR3 sequence: CASSLSGTGVHEQYF. CDR3 in DNA: TGCGCCAGCAGCTTGTCGGGGACAGGGGTCCACGAGCAGTACTTC.

The chain combines TRBV19 with TRBJ1-5; D remains unclear. V gave up 7 bases and J gave up 2 bases, with 21 bases separating them. Germline CDR1 is LNHDA and CDR2 is SQIVND (reference sequence). This CDR3 spans 17 amino acids. The CDR3 region is CASNPSRTHVGNQPQHF. In DNA form, the CDR3 reads TGTGCCAGTAACCCCAGCCGAACGCATGTAGGCAATCAGCCCCAGCATTTT.

The V and J genes are TRBV5-1 and TRBJ2-3; perhaps TRBD2 as D (6 bases). Trimming took off 1 base at V and 2 bases at J, with 11 bases between the two ends. From germline, CDR1 is SGHRS and CDR2 YFSETQ. The CDR3 is made up of 15 amino acids. CDR3 in DNA: TGCGCCAGCAGCTTGTCGGGGGTGAACACAGATACGCAGTATTTT. Protein product: CASSLSGVNTDTQYF.

The chain couples TRBV20-1 to TRBJ2-1; 8 bases align to TRBD2. CDR3 length equals 14 residues. The V gene's germline CDR1 is DFQATT and CDR2 SNEGSKA (reference sequence). J was trimmed by 7 bases and V by 5 bases; bases with no gene match: 10. The DNA of the CDR3 is TGCAGTGCTGGTGACCCAGCGGGGGATAATGAGCAGTTCTTC. Its protein product is CSAGDPAGDNEQFF.

This clone was recorded a few times. The chain employs TRBV5-4 and TRBJ2-4, with 10 bases lining up with TRBD2. Germline lookup yields CDR1 SGHNT and CDR2 YYREEE (reference sequence). The CDR3 has 15 residues. Trimming took 3 bases from V and 4 from J; bases not matched to a gene: 4. As DNA, the CDR3 is TGTGCCAGCAGCTCCAGCGGGGGGGCTAAAAACATTCAGTACTTC. It translates to CASSSSGGAKNIQYF.

On this clone itself: This same CDR3 is encoded by further DNA sequences in the sample. J is TRBJ1-6 and V is TRBV3-1 (or the pseudogene TRBV3-2), with unresolved D. Germline assignment: CDR1 LGHDT and CDR2 YNNKEL (reference sequence). The CDR3 length is 14 residues. V lost 1 base and J lost 3, with 4 bases in between. The CDR3 spells CASSQGSYNSPLHF. In DNA, the CDR3 is TGTGCCAGCAGCCAAGGGAGCTATAATTCACCCCTCCACTTT.

Here the CDR3 DNA reads TGTGCCAGTAGTATCACAGGGATCTCCTCTGGAAACACCATATATTTT. Translating gives CASSITGISSGNTIYF. This rearrangement joins TRBV19 to TRBJ1-3; a possible D gene is TRBD1 (6 bases). V was shortened by 3 bases and J by 0 bases, with 12 bases between the two germline ends. CDR1 LNHDA and CDR2 SQIVND come from the germline V gene (reference sequence). The CDR3 consists of 16 residues.

The table lists this clone with a count of one. The genes are TRBV10-3 and TRBJ1-1; 12 bases align to TRBD1. The trim removed 6 bases at V and 7 bases at J, leaving 6 bases unmatched. This CDR3 is built from 14 residues. Germline CDR1 is ENHRY and CDR2 is SYGVKD. The CDR3: CAISGTGGIGEAFF. The DNA of the CDR3 is TGTGCCATCAGCGGGACAGGGGGCATTGGTGAAGCTTTCTTT.

This CDR3 reads CASSVDSGGASYEQYF. In DNA form, the CDR3 reads TGTGCCAGCAGCGTCGATAGCGGGGGGGCGTCATACGAGCAGTACTTC. The chain carries TRBV3-1 (or the pseudogene TRBV3-2) and TRBJ2-7; 11 nucleotides agree with TRBD2. The V segment lost 5 bases and the J segment 4 bases; nucleotides outside the gene matches: 10. In germline, CDR1 is LGHDT, CDR2 YNNKEL (reference sequence). The CDR3 contains 16 residues.

This clone was recorded only once. The chain has TRBV11-2 and TRBJ1-1, with a weak D call TRBD1 (6 bases). Germline CDR1 SGHAT, CDR2 FQNNGV. This CDR3 has 15 residues. V was clipped by 5 bases and J by 0 bases, with 13 bases between them. The CDR3 bases are TGTGCCAGCAGCCCTCCGGGACACCTGAACACTGAAGCTTTCTTT. This codes for CASSPPGHLNTEAFF.

The chain couples TRBV3-1 (or the pseudogene TRBV3-2) to TRBJ1-2; D remains unclear. Germline values: CDR1 LGHDT, CDR2 YNNKEL (reference sequence). CDR3 length: 15 residues. Trimming pared 6 bases from V and 4 bases from J, leaving 18 bases between. CDR3 residues: CASSPHAVGLYGYTF. In DNA form, the CDR3 reads TGTGCCAGCAGTCCCCACGCCGTGGGTCTCTATGGCTACACCTTC.

The chain carries TRBV6-1 and TRBJ2-7; no clear D. Germline V lookup: CDR1 MNHNS, CDR2 SASEGT. The ends were cut back, 2 bases at V and 3 bases at J, with 14 bases in the middle. The CDR3 spans 15 residues. CDR3 amino acids: CASSERSIPGYEQYF. The CDR3 DNA is TGTGCCAGCAGTGAAAGGTCGATCCCAGGCTACGAGCAGTACTTC.

In DNA form, the CDR3 reads TGTGCCTGGATACCGGGACAGGGGTTGGGTAATGAAAAACTGTTTTTT. Translated: CAWIPGQGLGNEKLFF. The chain employs TRBV30 and TRBJ1-4, with 10 bases fitting TRBD1. The germline CDR1 and CDR2 sequences are GTSNPN and SVGIG (reference sequence). Trimming took 4 bases from V and 4 from J; bases not matched to a gene: 9. The CDR3 has 16 amino acids. Complete variable domain (other parts from reference TRBV30 and TRBJ1-4): SQTIHQWPATLVQPVGSPLSLECTVEGTSNPNLYWYRQAAGRGLQLLFYSVGIGQISSEVPQNLSASRPQDRQFILSSKKLLLSDSGFYLCAWIPGQGLGNEKLFFGSGTQLSVL.

The V call is TRBV5-4, the J call TRBJ2-5; 15 bases are shared with TRBD2. Germline assignment: CDR1 SGHNT and CDR2 YYREEE (reference sequence). The CDR3 is 17 amino acids. Losses at the gene ends were 2 bases for V and 0 bases for J; bases not matched to a gene: 2. CDR3 DNA: TGTGCCAGCAGCTTTGGACTAGCGGGGGGGCACCAAGAGACCCAGTACTTC. Encoded protein: CASSFGLAGGHQETQYF.

The chain employs TRBV5-1 and TRBJ2-6; no clear D gene. Germline V gene data show CDR1 as SGHRS and CDR2 as YFSETQ. The CDR3 extends over 16 amino acids. Trimming shortened V by 3 bases and J by 0 bases, and 10 bases separated the two germline ends. This CDR3 reads CASSWRLISGANVLTF. CDR3 sequence (DNA): TGCGCCAGCAGCTGGCGACTGATCTCTGGGGCCAACGTCCTGACTTTC.

The chain recombines TRBV18 with TRBJ1-1; D unresolved. This CDR3 has 12 amino acids. Germline assignment: CDR1 KGHSH and CDR2 LQKENI. V gave up 3 bases and J gave up 2 bases, with 4 bases separating them. This CDR3 reads CASSPPNTEAFF. The CDR3 bases are TGTGCCAGCTCACCCCCTAACACTGAAGCTTTCTTT.

This rearrangement joins TRBV5-4 to TRBJ1-1, with TRBD1 matching 12 bases. Unmatched junction bases numbered 7, after V lost 4 bases and J lost 3 bases. Germline CDR1 SGHNT, CDR2 YYREEE (reference sequence). The CDR3 runs 16 residues. The DNA of the CDR3 is TGTGCCAGCAGCACCGGGACAGGGGGCGCATACACTGAAGCTTTCTTT. This codes for CASSTGTGGAYTEAFF.

The chain joins TRBV6-5 to TRBJ1-5; D is unresolved. V lost 5 bases and J 0 bases, leaving 5 bases between the germline ends. Germline CDR1 and CDR2: MNHEY and SVGAGI. The CDR3 is 13 amino acids. The CDR3 DNA reads as TGTGCCAGCAGTCCTCATAGCAATCAGCCCCAGCATTTT. Protein sequence: CASSPHSNQPQHF.

The chain carries TRBV18 and TRBJ1-2; 7 bases fit TRBD1. Germline V CDR1 and CDR2: KGHSH, LQKENI. The length of the CDR3 is 18 residues. After removal of 0 bases from V and 4 bases from J, the junction contained 14 bases not matched to a gene. The CDR3 protein is CASSPPEGAIGSSYGYTF. As DNA, the CDR3 is TGTGCCAGCTCACCACCGGAGGGGGCAATAGGCTCTAGCTATGGCTACACCTTC. Complete variable domain (other parts from reference TRBV18 and TRBJ1-2): NAGVMQNPRHLVRRRGQEARLRCSPMKGHSHVYWYRQLPEEGLKFMVYLQKENIIDESGMPKERFSAEFPKEGPSILRIQQVVRGDSAAYFCASSPPEGAIGSSYGYTFGSGTRLTVV.

The chain carries TRBV2 and TRBJ1-6; TRBD1 matches at 9 bases. The CDR3 has 14 residues. With 7 bases clipped from V and 9 bases from J, the junction kept 7 bases outside the gene matches. Germline values: CDR1 SNHLY, CDR2 FYNNEI. CDR3 sequence: CASTPGQGVSPLHF. The CDR3 region has the DNA TGTGCCAGCACCCCGGGACAGGGAGTTTCACCCCTCCACTTT.

This chain links TRBV18 with TRBJ1-6; D remains unclear. The CDR3 contains 14 residues. Germline V gene data show CDR1 as KGHSH and CDR2 as LQKENI. Trimming removed 4 bases at V and 3 bases at J, with 7 bases between. CDR3 residues: CASSLQSYNSPLHF. The CDR3 region has the DNA TGTGCCAGCTCACTACAGAGCTATAATTCACCCCTCCACTTT.